One sample yielded the 16 T cell receptor beta chains listed below, sequenced in a study of T cell responses to AZD1222 COVID-19 vaccine. Method: immunoSEQ multiplex PCR; TCRdb's copy keeps in-frame clones and lacks some. The data hold about 150,000 clones, with roughly 90% observed a single time. Sequences were derived from peripheral blood, sampled on day 0 of AZD1222 vaccination. All receptors derive from an adult in good health.

Concerning this clone itself: Germline and junction disagree at one end, which may indicate a read error. The V gene is TRBV5-1, the J gene TRBJ1-5, with a tentative D call TRBD1 (5 bases). The CDR3 extends over 15 amino acids. Germline assignment: CDR1 SGHRS and CDR2 YFSETQ. Written as DNA, the CDR3 is TGCGCCAGCAGCTTTTCGGGGGAAAGCAGTCAGCCCCAGCATTTT. Protein product: CASSFSGESSQPQHF.

V and J are TRBV4-3 and TRBJ2-1, with 13 bases that match TRBD2. Germline CDR1 LGHNA, CDR2 YSLEER. The length of the CDR3 is 17 residues. The ends lost 5 bases at V and 7 bases at J; junction bases unmatched: 11. CDR3 sequence: CASSAPPLAGGGNEQFF. Here the CDR3 DNA reads TGCGCCAGCAGCGCCCCCCCACTAGCGGGAGGGGGAAATGAGCAGTTCTTC.

The chain combines TRBV29-1 with TRBJ2-7; a possible D gene is TRBD1 (6 bases). Germline CDR1 reads SQVTM; CDR2 reads ANQGSEA. V shed 5 bases and J shed 0 bases, with 17 bases lying between them. The CDR3 covers 15 residues. The CDR3 nucleotides read TGCAGCGTTACCCTCGACAGGCGTCTCTCCTACGAGCAGTACTTC. It is translated as CSVTLDRRLSYEQYF.

This chain connects TRBV6-5 to TRBJ1-2; TRBD1 aligns across 8 bases. With 2 bases clipped from V and 8 bases from J, the junction kept 13 bases outside the gene matches. The CDR3 length is 16 residues. Germline assignment: CDR1 MNHEY and CDR2 SVGAGI. The CDR3 region has the DNA TGTGCCAGCAGTTACCTTCTTCAACAGGGGGGAGAGGGCTACACCTTC. It codes for CASSYLLQQGGEGYTF.

For the CDR3, the DNA is TGTGCCTGGAGCAGGGGAACTATCCACGAGCAGTACTTC. Translating gives CAWSRGTIHEQYF. The chain is built from TRBV30 and TRBJ2-7; tentative D call: TRBD1 (6 bases). The CDR3 is 13 amino acids. Germline loops: CDR1 GTSNPN, CDR2 SVGIG (reference sequence). Trimming shortened V by 3 bases and J by 5 bases, and 14 bases separated the two germline ends.

This chain joins TRBV4-1 and TRBJ2-5; no definite D call. The CDR3 contains 14 residues. Germline values: CDR1 MGHRA, CDR2 YSYEKL. V lost 1 base to trimming and J lost 3 bases, with 9 bases between them. The CDR3 loop is CASSQGPEEETQYF. CDR3 sequence (DNA): TGCGCCAGCAGCCAAGGTCCAGAGGAAGAGACCCAGTACTTC.

V and J are TRBV6-5 and TRBJ1-2, with TRBD1 matching over 12 bases. V shed 6 bases and J 7 bases; nucleotides not matched to a gene: 9. Looked up from germline, CDR1 is MNHEY and CDR2 is SVGAGI. There are 15 residues in the CDR3. CDR3 nucleotide sequence: TGTGCCAGCAGAGCTGGGACAGGGGGCGGCTTTGGCTACACCTTC. It specifies CASRAGTGGGFGYTF.

The CDR3 coding sequence is TGTGCCAGTAGCGGTGGGTTATTATCACCCCTCCACTTT. Its translation: CASSGGLLSPLHF. The J gene is TRBJ1-6, the V gene TRBV19; D not certain. The germline CDR1 and CDR2 sequences are LNHDA and SQIVND (reference sequence). The CDR3 covers 13 residues. Deletions cut 6 bases from V and 10 bases from J, with 13 bases between.

The V gene is TRBV25-1, the J gene TRBJ1-1; D is unresolved. The germline V gene has CDR1 MGHDK and CDR2 SYGVNS. The CDR3 contains 12 residues. V lost 4 bases, J lost 2 bases, and 5 bases lay in between. The CDR3 DNA reads as TGTGCCAGCAGTGTAAGTAACACTGAAGCTTTCTTT. This gives the protein CASSVSNTEAFF. Full variable domain (remainder filled in from reference TRBV25-1 and TRBJ1-1): EADIYQTPRYLVIGTGKKITLECSQTMGHDKMYWYQQDPGMELHLIHYSYGVNSTEKGDLSSESTVSRIRTEHFPLTLESARPSHTSQYLCASSVSNTEAFFGQGTRLTVV.

This chain joins TRBV29-1 and TRBJ1-3; D gene unclear. Per germline, CDR1 SQVTM and CDR2 ANQGSEA. CDR3 length: 13 amino acids. V dropped 4 bases and J dropped 0 bases, with 7 bases sitting between them. CDR3 amino acids: CSVVGFSGNTIYF. Written as DNA, the CDR3 is TGCAGCGTTGTAGGATTCTCTGGAAACACCATATATTTT.

The chain employs TRBV9 and TRBJ1-5, with a tentative D call TRBD1 (6 bases). V shed 4 bases and J shed 4 bases, with 12 bases lying between them. The CDR3 consists of 14 residues. Germline V gene lookup returns CDR1 SGDLS and CDR2 YYNGEE. CDR3 sequence: CASSPRGGNQPQHF. The CDR3 DNA follows: TGTGCCAGCAGCCCCCGAGGGGGTAATCAGCCCCAGCATTTT.

J is TRBJ2-3 and V is TRBV7-2; D possibly matches TRBD1 or TRBD2 (5 bases each). With 3 bases removed from V and 0 bases from J, the gap between germline ends came to 10 bases. This CDR3 is 15 amino acids long. Germline V gives CDR1 SGHTA, CDR2 FQGNSA. CDR3 in amino acids: CASSLTADSTDTQYF. CDR3 sequence (DNA): TGTGCCAGCAGCTTGACAGCGGACAGCACAGATACGCAGTATTTT.

This rearrangement joins TRBV6-5 to TRBJ2-7; TRBD1 might be the D (6 bases). This CDR3 region has 14 residues. Germline-derived CDR1 and CDR2 are MNHEY and SVGAGI. Trimming pared 10 bases from V and 3 bases from J, leaving 19 bases between. The DNA for the CDR3 is TGTGCCACTAAACGGACAGAGATCGTCTACGAGCAGTACTTC. Its protein is CATKRTEIVYEQYF.

This sequence joins TRBV12-3 or TRBV12-4 and TRBJ2-7; 8 bases are shared with TRBD1. The CDR3 is 12 residues long. V shed 8 bases, J shed 6 bases, and the junction held 6 bases outside the gene matches. The CDR3 DNA sequence: TGTGCCAGCGGGGGACAGGACCCCGAGCAGTACTTC. Encoded protein: CASGGQDPEQYF.

The chain has TRBV27 and TRBJ1-2, with D perhaps TRBD1 (5 bases). The CDR3 sequence is 15 residues long. CDR1 MNHEY and CDR2 SMNVEV come from the germline V gene (reference sequence). Trimming removed 3 bases at V and 0 bases at J, with 11 bases between. DNA for the CDR3: TGTGCCAGCAGTTTGGCAAGGGGTCCTAACTATGGCTACACCTTC. Encoded protein: CASSLARGPNYGYTF.

The chain employs TRBV14 and TRBJ1-1; TRBD1 matches 7 bases. V lost 4 bases and J lost 7; bases outside the gene matches: 6. CDR3 length: 13 residues. CDR1 is SGHDN, CDR2 FVKESK, per germline. CDR3 residues: CASSPPGQLEAFF. The CDR3 nucleotides read TGTGCCAGCAGCCCGCCGGGACAGCTTGAAGCTTTCTTT.